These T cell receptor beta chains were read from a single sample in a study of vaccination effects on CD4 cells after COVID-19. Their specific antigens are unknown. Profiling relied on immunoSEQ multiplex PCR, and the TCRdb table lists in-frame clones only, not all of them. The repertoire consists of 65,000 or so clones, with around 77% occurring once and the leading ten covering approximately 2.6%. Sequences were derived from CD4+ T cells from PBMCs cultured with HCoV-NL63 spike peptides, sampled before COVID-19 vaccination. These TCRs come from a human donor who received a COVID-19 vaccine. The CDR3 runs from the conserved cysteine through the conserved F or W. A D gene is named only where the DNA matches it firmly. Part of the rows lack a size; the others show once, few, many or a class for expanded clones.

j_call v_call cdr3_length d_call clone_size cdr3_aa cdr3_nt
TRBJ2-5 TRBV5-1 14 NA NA CASSLSLQQETQYF TGCGCCAGCAGCTTGTCACTACAACAAGAGACCCAGTACTTC
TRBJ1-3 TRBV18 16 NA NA CASSPKPQGSGNTIYF TGTGCCAGCTCACCAAAACCGCAGGGATCTGGAAACACCATATATTTT
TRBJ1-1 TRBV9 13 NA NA CASSAGGGGEAFF TGTGCCAGCAGCGCCGGAGGGGGTGGTGAAGCTTTCTTT
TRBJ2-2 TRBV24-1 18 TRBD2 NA CATSDPWRTSGGTGELFF TGTGCCACCAGTGACCCGTGGCGAACTAGCGGGGGTACCGGGGAGCTGTTTTTT
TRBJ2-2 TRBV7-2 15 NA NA CASSLATEHTGELFF TGTGCCAGCAGCTTAGCGACAGAGCACACCGGGGAGCTGTTTTTT
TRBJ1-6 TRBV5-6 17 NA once CASLLWPPLLDNSPLHF TGTGCCAGCCTCCTGTGGCCGCCCCTCCTGGATAATTCACCCCTCCACTTT
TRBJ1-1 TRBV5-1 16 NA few CASSLGSSIRNTEAFF TGCGCCAGCAGCTTGGGATCATCAATTCGAAACACTGAAGCTTTCTTT
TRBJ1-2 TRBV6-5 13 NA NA CATSRRGNYGYTF TGTGCCACCTCGCGCAGGGGTAACTATGGCTACACCTTC
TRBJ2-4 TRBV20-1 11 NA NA CSAPISGVQYF TGCAGTGCTCCGATATCTGGGGTTCAGTACTTC
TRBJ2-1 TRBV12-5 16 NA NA CASGLGSILSYNEQFF TGTGCTAGTGGTTTGGGGAGCATACTATCCTACAATGAGCAGTTCTTC
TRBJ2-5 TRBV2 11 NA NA CASRLQETQYF TGTGCCAGCAGGCTTCAAGAGACCCAGTACTTC
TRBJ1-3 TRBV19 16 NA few CATKRRGGSSGNTIYF TGTGCCACCAAAAGGAGGGGAGGGAGCTCTGGAAACACCATATATTTT
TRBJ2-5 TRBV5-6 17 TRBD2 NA CASSLSPAGGSQETQYF TGTGCCAGCAGCTTGTCTCCCGCGGGGGGCTCCCAAGAGACCCAGTACTTC
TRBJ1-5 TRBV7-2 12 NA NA CASSLALGAQHF TGTGCCAGCAGCTTAGCCCTGGGTGCCCAGCATTTT
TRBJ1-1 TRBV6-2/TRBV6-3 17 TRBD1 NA CASSYTRGRGENTEAFF TGTGCCAGCAGTTACACGAGGGGGCGCGGTGAGAACACTGAAGCTTTCTTT
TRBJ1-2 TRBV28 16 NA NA CASSGTILEPNYGYTF TGTGCCAGCAGTGGGACCATTTTAGAGCCTAACTATGGCTACACCTTC
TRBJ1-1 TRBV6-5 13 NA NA CASRTRGLTEAFF TGTGCCAGCCGGACCCGTGGGCTCACTGAAGCTTTCTTT
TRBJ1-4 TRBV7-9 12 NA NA CASSPTNEKLFF TGTGCCAGCAGCCCTACTAATGAAAAACTGTTTTTT
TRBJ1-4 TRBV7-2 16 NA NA CASSLMGGDANEKLFF TGTGCCAGCAGCTTGATGGGTGGTGACGCTAATGAAAAACTGTTTTTT
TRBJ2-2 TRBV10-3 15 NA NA CAIRTDRPGAGELFF TGTGCCATCAGAACGGACCGACCCGGCGCCGGGGAGCTGTTTTTT
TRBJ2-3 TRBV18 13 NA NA CASSPGEADTQYF TGTGCCAGCTCACCTGGGGAGGCAGATACGCAGTATTTT
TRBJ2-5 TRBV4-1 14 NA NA CASSQDAGWETQYF TGCGCCAGCAGCCAAGATGCGGGGTGGGAGACCCAGTACTTC
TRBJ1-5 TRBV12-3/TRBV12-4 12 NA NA CASSPDYQPQHF TGTGCCAGCAGTCCCGATTATCAGCCCCAGCATTTT
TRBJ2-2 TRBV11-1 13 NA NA CASSFGMSGELFF TGTGCCAGCAGCTTCGGAATGTCTGGGGAGCTGTTTTTT
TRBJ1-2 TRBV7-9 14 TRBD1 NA CASSGQGRDYGYTF TGTGCCAGCAGCGGACAGGGGCGCGACTATGGCTACACCTTC
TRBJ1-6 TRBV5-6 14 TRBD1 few CASSLDRGPSPLHF TGTGCCAGCAGCCTCGACAGGGGGCCATCACCCCTCCACTTT
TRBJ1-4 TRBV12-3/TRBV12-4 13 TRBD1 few CATTQGSNEKLFF TGTGCCACCACACAGGGGTCTAATGAAAAACTGTTTTTT
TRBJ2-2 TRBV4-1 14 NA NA CASSLRRNTGELFF TGCGCCAGCAGCCTTCGACGGAACACCGGGGAGCTGTTTTTT
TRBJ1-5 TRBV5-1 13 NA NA CASRQGPRQPQHF TGCGCCAGCAGACAGGGCCCCAGGCAGCCCCAGCATTTT
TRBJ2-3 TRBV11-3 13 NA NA CASSQGYTDTQYF TGTGCCAGCAGCCAGGGGTACACAGATACGCAGTATTTT
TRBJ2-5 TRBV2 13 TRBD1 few CASSRDSQETQYF TGTGCCAGCAGTCGGGACAGCCAAGAGACCCAGTACTTC
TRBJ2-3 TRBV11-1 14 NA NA CASSLRAETDTQYF TGTGCCAGCAGCTTACGAGCGGAAACAGATACGCAGTATTTT
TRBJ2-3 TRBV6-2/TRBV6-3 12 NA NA CASSRTSDTQYF TGTGCCAGCAGCAGAACCTCCGATACGCAGTATTTT
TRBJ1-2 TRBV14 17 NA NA CASSPREWASRNYGYTF TGTGCCAGCAGTCCCAGAGAATGGGCAAGTCGCAACTATGGCTACACCTTC
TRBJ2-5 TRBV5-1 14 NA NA CASSPPGRGETQYF TGCGCCAGCAGCCCGCCGGGACGTGGAGAGACCCAGTACTTC
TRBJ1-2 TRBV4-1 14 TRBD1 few CASSRQGLDYGYTF TGCGCCAGCAGCCGACAGGGATTAGACTATGGCTACACCTTC
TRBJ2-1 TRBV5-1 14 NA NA CASSLTGLYNEQFF TGCGCCAGCAGCTTGACTGGACTTTACAATGAGCAGTTCTTC
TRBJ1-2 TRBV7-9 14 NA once CASSLVPVNYGYTF TGTGCCAGCAGCTTAGTACCTGTGAACTATGGCTACACCTTC
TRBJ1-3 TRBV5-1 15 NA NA CASSLGQRSGNTIYF TGCGCCAGCAGCTTGGGACAACGCTCTGGAAACACCATATATTTT